This T cell receptor (beta chain) comes out of a study of T-cell reconstitution after alpha-beta-depleted transplantation in children. The sample holds many counts of this clonotype. Its antigen is not identified. The V end was cut by 0 bases, the J end by 2 bases, with 13 bases between. In germline, CDR1 is DFQATT, CDR2 SNEGSKA (reference sequence). The CDR3 contains 15 residues. Unique molecular identifiers tagged the TCRbeta library. One entry per CDR3 protein results from TCRdb running MiXCR on the PCR reads. The table has hundreds of thousands of distinct CDR3 sequences, 11% seen once. Study-wide results and limits: At the one-year point after transplant, T-cell counts and TCRbeta diversity were found to come mostly from T cells that had been newly produced. Some patients owed their high day-60 TCRbeta diversity to surviving recipient T cells and thymic progenitors.

This clonotype was sampled from a male patient between 2 and 10 years old who had a stem cell transplant for chronic granulomatous disease, so the T cells may come from the graft donor. Sequencing used peripheral blood, obtained 180 days after TCRalphabeta/CD19-depleted stem cell transplant. V is TRBV20-1 and J is TRBJ1-1; perhaps TRBD1 as D (6 bases). DNA of the CDR3: TGCAGTGCTAGAGAATCTGGCAGGGGCAACACTGAAGCTTTCTTT. The encoded protein is CSARESGRGNTEAFF.